These T cell receptor beta chains were read from a single sample in a study of identical twins. TCRdb reprocessed the 5' RACE reads with MiXCR, giving one entry per CDR3 protein. The data show 600,000 to 850,000 distinct CDR3 sequences, roughly 20% seen once. The data also belong to a second study, concerning T cells expressing NK-cell markers.

Material for sequencing was PBMCs. The receptor set was obtained from a woman in her late teens or twenties in good health. CDR3s leave out the opening cysteine and the closing phenylalanine or tryptophan. The order of the fields is D gene, clone size, V gene, CDR3 protein. A D gene is named only where the DNA matches it firmly. A row's size may be missing; if present it is once, few, many or a size class.

>TRBD1|NA|TRBV5-6
ASSVQGGLKSPLH
>NA|NA|TRBV28
ASSSPPGTVPTNEQF
>NA|few|TRBV20-1
SARDARGGSTGELF
>TRBD2|few|TRBV29-1
SVPRLAGGVGELF
>TRBD1|NA|TRBV5-1
ASSLRQGASPNEQF
>NA|once|TRBV4-2
ASSQGGRNSPLH
>TRBD2|many|TRBV20-1
SARSGLADTQY
>NA|NA|TRBV30
AWSVPTETQY
>TRBD1|many|TRBV15
ATRTDRVGDKNIQY
>TRBD2|NA|TRBV7-9
ASRLAGGNYNEQF
>NA|NA|TRBV9
ASSPTRQVNTEAF
>NA|NA|TRBV20-1
SARLQGGNTIY
>NA|NA|TRBV5-1
ASRNSISYNEQF
>TRBD2|many|TRBV7-2
ASSRLAGAYEQY
>NA|NA|TRBV5-1
ASRQGQNEQF
>TRBD2|NA|TRBV4-2
ASSTSGETQY
>NA|NA|TRBV20-1
SARGGGRTDTQY
>TRBD2|NA|TRBV12-3/TRBV12-4
ASSLYGGTSGLETQY
>NA|NA|TRBV10-3
AISESWDAYEQY
>NA|few|TRBV7-8
ASSPNLGTEAF
>NA|few|TRBV7-2
ASSLATHNEQF
>NA|few|TRBV5-8
ASSLVGGASYNEQF
>TRBD2|NA|TRBV29-1
SATGLAFTGELF
>NA|few|TRBV6-5
ASLAAPNTIY
>NA|few|TRBV4-3
ASSPQISGNYNEQF
>NA|few|TRBV6-2/TRBV6-3
ASRPSTSGANVLT
>NA|NA|TRBV27
ASSHQGKDEQY
>TRBD2|many|TRBV12-3/TRBV12-4
ASSLTGRAPDTQY
>NA|few|TRBV3-1
ASSPNLQRIKNIQY
>NA|NA|TRBV6-5
ASSFRQDSSYEQY
>NA|NA|TRBV3-1
ATRDINTEAF
>TRBD1|NA|TRBV5-1
ASSLGTGLRETQY
>NA|few|TRBV7-8
ASSLARLGKDNEQF
>TRBD2|few|TRBV5-1
ASTRGRGEQY
>NA|few|TRBV3-1
ASSQVTVGGYT
>NA|NA|TRBV15
ATSRDRQPQH
>NA|NA|TRBV12-3/TRBV12-4
ASSSQMSTDNEQF
>NA|NA|TRBV12-3/TRBV12-4
ASSLMGTEAF
>NA|few|TRBV10-3
AISESIGSSNEQF
>NA|NA|TRBV11-2
ASSLGRTEEAF
>NA|few|TRBV6-1
ASSEIVKGYYGYT
>NA|NA|TRBV7-9
ASTVGGEQPQH
>NA|few|TRBV3-1
ASSQASGFDGYT
>TRBD2|few|TRBV20-1
SARITSGEQY
>TRBD1|few|TRBV12-3/TRBV12-4
ASSFLGQATDTQY
>NA|NA|TRBV20-1
SAREPGDSYNEQF
>NA|few|TRBV15
ATSREYRLSGGTEAF
>NA|NA|TRBV6-1
ASSENGGFNEQY
>NA|few|TRBV20-1
SASRWGGQSGELF
>NA|NA|TRBV9
ASSVTYDGYNEQF
>NA|few|TRBV14
ASSPFWQSPLH
>TRBD2|few|TRBV27
ASSPRTSGSGKTQY
>NA|NA|TRBV2
ASSEGRDGEAF